This T cell receptor beta chain was identified in a study of T cell changes during pregnancy in multiple sclerosis. The germline V gene has CDR1 MNHNS and CDR2 SASEGT. V dropped 5 bases and J dropped 5; count of bases not matched to a gene: 8. The CDR3 spans 16 residues. Measured with immunoSEQ multiplex PCR; TCRdb has only the in-frame clones, and not every one. This sample has approximately 25,000 clones, with approximately 90% found just once. This receptor was taken from a female donor in good health, enrolled as a control in a pregnancy study. The chain joins TRBV6-1 to TRBJ1-4; 10 positions match TRBD1. This sample comprised CD4+ T cells from peripheral blood mononuclear cells, obtained in the first trimester of pregnancy. The CDR3 sequence: CASSQGQGGLNEKLFF. DNA of the CDR3: TGTGCCAGCAGTCAAGGACAGGGGGGATTAAATGAAAAACTGTTTTTT.